A single sample gave rise to the 20 T cell receptor beta chains below, sequenced in a study of T cells in narcolepsy (dated by TCRdb to 2016 to 2018). The method was the immunoSEQ multiplex PCR assay. TCRdb limited this immuneACCESS table to in-frame rearrangements with V and J called. A share of clones is missing; checked studies link under half to unresolved V genes, and the rest is unexplained. The table for this sample lists around 18,000 clones; under 90% of them were counted only once. The leading ten clones occupy about 0.7% of the sample. Sequenced sample: memory (CD45RA-) CD4+ T cells from blood. In the paper's terms, the cell subset or site label means: memory T cells sorted ex vivo from peripheral blood. The receptors stem from a human donor in good health.

The chain has TRBV10-1 and TRBJ2-7; 9 nucleotides agree with TRBD2. The CDR3 has 14 amino acids. V dropped 3 bases and J dropped 3; count of bases not matched to a gene: 3. The germline gives CDR1 WNHNN, CDR2 SYGVQD (reference sequence). The DNA of the CDR3 is TGCGCCAGCAGTGAAGGAGCGGGGGGCTACGAGCAGTACTTC. It is translated as CASSEGAGGYEQYF.

The chain joins TRBV27 to TRBJ2-1; D is possibly TRBD2 (5 bases). CDR1 is MNHEY, CDR2 SMNVEV, per germline (reference sequence). CDR3 length: 17 amino acids. Between the trimmed V and J ends, which lost 4 bases and 1 base, there was a span of 17 bases. CDR3: CASSSKEGMVSYNEQFF. For the CDR3, the DNA is TGTGCCAGCAGTTCGAAAGAGGGCATGGTTTCCTACAATGAGCAGTTCTTC.

The rearrangement joins TRBV16 to TRBJ1-2; no firm D call. Germline V lookup: CDR1 KGHSY, CDR2 FQNENV. This CDR3 has 14 residues. The V end lost 1 base, the J end lost 1 base, and 7 bases lay between the germline ends. The CDR3 sequence is CASSQLRDNYGYTF. DNA for the CDR3: TGTGCCAGCAGCCAATTGAGGGATAACTATGGCTACACCTTC.

The V call is TRBV19, the J call TRBJ1-1; D unresolved. Between the trimmed V and J ends, which lost 5 bases and 1 base, there was a span of 11 bases. Looked up from germline, CDR1 is LNHDA and CDR2 is SQIVND (reference sequence). The CDR3 is 14 residues long. CDR3 protein: CASSHRVPNTEAFF. CDR3 in DNA: TGTGCCAGTAGTCACCGGGTTCCGAACACTGAAGCTTTCTTT.

The J gene is TRBJ1-1, the V gene TRBV21-1; the tabulated D call, TRBD1, remains unverified against the DNA. TRBV21-1 is a pseudogene segment. The CDR3 is made up of 14 amino acids. This CDR3 is CAIGGQGSWTEAFF. CDR3 bases: TGTGCCATCGGGGGACAGGGATCGTGGACTGAAGCTTTCTTT.

This chain connects TRBV6-1 to TRBJ1-6; tentatively, D is TRBD1 (5 bases). Trimming removed 3 bases at V and 9 bases at J, with 12 bases between. CDR1 and CDR2 (germline): MNHNS, SASEGT. The CDR3 consists of 14 residues. In DNA, the CDR3 is TGTGCCAGCAGTGACCAGGGTTTCGGTTCACCCCTCCACTTT. Translation gives CASSDQGFGSPLHF.

The genes are TRBV14 and TRBJ2-5; 8 bases fit TRBD2. The end of the DNA aligns better with TRBJ2-7, so the J call may be wrong. CDR1 and CDR2 from the germline V gene are SGHDN and FVKESK. The CDR3 runs 15 residues. CDR3 nucleotide sequence: TGTGCCAGCAGCGCACAAGCGGGAGTCGGGCACGAGCAGTACTTC. Its translation is CASSAQAGVGHEQYF.

This chain joins TRBV10-2 and TRBJ1-1; D is unresolved. Germline values: CDR1 WSHSY, CDR2 SAAADI. The CDR3 covers 12 residues. Trimming cost V 6 bases and J 7 bases, with 12 bases left between them. CDR3 nucleotide sequence: TGCGCCAGCAGGGGGAGAGGCATTGAAGCTTTCTTT. Its translation: CASRGRGIEAFF.

This chain uses TRBV6-1 with TRBJ1-6; D gene unclear. In germline, CDR1 is MNHNS, CDR2 SASEGT. Between the trimmed V and J ends, which lost 8 bases and 0 bases, there was a span of 8 bases. This CDR3 region has 14 residues. This CDR3 is CASEWSSYNSPLHF. Written as DNA, the CDR3 is TGTGCCAGCGAGTGGAGCTCCTATAATTCACCCCTCCACTTT.

The chain joins TRBV14 to TRBJ2-3, with D possibly being TRBD1 (6 bases). Germline V gives CDR1 SGHDN, CDR2 FVKESK. CDR3 size: 15 residues. Trimming left V 5 bases short and J 0 bases short, with 12 bases between. The CDR3 sequence is CASSDGQPSTDTQYF. As DNA, the CDR3 is TGTGCCAGCAGCGACGGACAGCCTAGCACAGATACGCAGTATTTT.

Regarding this clone: Additional DNA sequences in this sample encode the identical CDR3. The chain joins TRBV12-5 to TRBJ2-7; D is possibly TRBD2 (6 bases). Trimming removed 9 bases from V and 6 bases from J, with 12 bases in between. CDR3 length equals 11 residues. The germline V gene has CDR1 LGHNT and CDR2 FRNRAP. The CDR3 nucleotides are TGTGCTAGCGGGAGTATCGGCGAGCAGTACTTC. Amino acid sequence: CASGSIGEQYF.

The chain has TRBV6-6 and TRBJ1-2; no clear D gene. Looked up from germline, CDR1 is MNHNY and CDR2 is SVGAGI (reference sequence). The CDR3 has 13 amino acids. V lost 5 bases to trimming and J lost 0 bases, with 7 bases between them. The CDR3 bases are TGTGCCAGCAGTCTCAGCGCTAACTATGGCTACACCTTC. Amino acids: CASSLSANYGYTF.

The chain is built from TRBV7-8 and TRBJ1-1; no reliable D call. CDR3 length: 13 residues. With 5 bases removed from V and 10 bases from J, the gap between germline ends came to 17 bases. Germline V gene sequence: CDR1 SGHVS, CDR2 FQNEAQ. The CDR3 DNA reads TGTGCCAGCAGCCCCCCGGGAGGAGGAGTAGCTTTCTTT. Translated: CASSPPGGGVAFF.

In this sample, this clone turned up once. The V call is TRBV11-2, the J call TRBJ2-7, with 8 bases identical to TRBD2. The CDR3 length is 15 residues. Germline CDR1 is SGHAT and CDR2 is FQNNGV. With 1 base clipped from V and 3 bases from J, the junction kept 5 bases outside the gene matches. The DNA of the CDR3 is TGTGCCAGCAGCTTAGTCAGCGGGAGTATCTACGAGCAGTACTTC. As protein: CASSLVSGSIYEQYF.

This clone was seen once. The chain combines TRBV13 with TRBJ1-3, with TRBD1 matching over 7 bases. Germline V CDR1 and CDR2: PRHDT, FYEKMQ (reference sequence). The V gene end was trimmed by 2 bases and the J gene end by 3 bases; junction bases not matched to a gene: 7. The CDR3 runs to 16 residues. The CDR3 nucleotides are TGTGCCAGCAGCTTACGTCAGGGGGGGGGTGGAAACACCATATATTTT. Its protein product is CASSLRQGGGGNTIYF.

The CDR3 reads CASTPELNDNEQFF. In DNA form, the CDR3 reads TGTGCCAGCACCCCAGAGCTAAACGACAATGAGCAGTTCTTC. The chain has TRBV5-4 and TRBJ2-1, with no clear D. Trimming removed 6 bases at V and 5 bases at J, with 15 bases between. The CDR3 loop spans 14 amino acids. Germline V CDR1 and CDR2: SGHNT, YYREEE (reference sequence).

The chain is built from TRBV6-4 and TRBJ1-6; D not resolved. Germline CDR1 and CDR2: MRHNA and SNTAGT. The ends were cut back, 7 bases at V and 8 bases at J, with 9 bases in the middle. The CDR3 totals 12 residues. The CDR3 region is CASTATDSPLHF. DNA of the CDR3: TGTGCCAGCACCGCCACCGATTCACCCCTCCACTTT.

This CDR3 reads CAWAYSNQPQHF. DNA for the CDR3: TGTGCCTGGGCATATAGCAATCAGCCCCAGCATTTT. The V and J genes are TRBV30 and TRBJ1-5, with D hard to call. The CDR3 is made up of 12 amino acids. Between the trimmed V and J ends, which lost 5 bases and 0 bases, there was a span of 5 bases. Germline V gene sequence: CDR1 GTSNPN, CDR2 SVGIG (reference sequence).

V and J are TRBV2 and TRBJ2-3; D is possibly TRBD2 (5 bases). This CDR3 contains 22 residues. V shed 6 bases and J shed 0 bases, with 34 bases lying between them. Germline assignment: CDR1 SNHLY and CDR2 FYNNEI. The CDR3, as DNA: TGTGCCAGCAGGCCTCTTGCCTCGTGGACTCTCAGGAGGAGAGCTAGCACAGATACGCAGTATTTT. It specifies CASRPLASWTLRRRASTDTQYF.

The rearrangement links TRBV30 to TRBJ2-7, with TRBD1 identical over 11 bases. The V gene's germline CDR1 is GTSNPN and CDR2 SVGIG (reference sequence). The CDR3 is 13 amino acids. The V and J ends lost 5 bases and 4 bases, in that order; junction bases with no gene match: 4. The DNA for the CDR3 is TGTGCCTGGGGTAGGGACAGGGGGTACGAGCAGTACTTC. This encodes CAWGRDRGYEQYF.